The next 10 T cell receptor beta chains were all read from a single sample in a study of blood T cell repertoires in COVID-19 (dated by TCRdb to between 2020 and 2021). Library creation used the immunoSEQ multiplex PCR assay. The immuneACCESS repertoire file appears here via TCRdb, limited to in-frame rearrangements. These files lack a portion of the clones; in checked studies, under half of the deficit traces to unresolved V genes, and the cause of the others is not known. The sample profile shows fewer than 110,000 clones; roughly 80% of them were found once. The ten largest clonotypes hold 12% of the sample. Sequencing used peripheral blood. Receptors originate from a human donor in a cohort sampled during active COVID-19.

This clone was observed a single time. The rearrangement uses TRBV5-1 and TRBJ2-3; D may be TRBD2 (5 bases). CDR1 and CDR2 (germline): SGHRS, YFSETQ. The CDR3 spans 14 residues. Deletions cut 0 bases from V and 4 bases from J, with 9 bases between. The CDR3 loop is CASSLGGGPDTQYF. CDR3 coding DNA: TGCGCCAGCAGCTTGGGTGGAGGCCCAGATACGCAGTATTTT.

In its sample, this clone was seen a few times. The chain carries TRBV3-1 (or the pseudogene TRBV3-2) and TRBJ2-2, with TRBD1 matching over 7 bases. This CDR3 has 14 residues. Looked up from germline, CDR1 is LGHDT and CDR2 is YNNKEL (reference sequence). V lost 4 bases to trimming and J lost 5 bases; unmatched junction nucleotides: 4. CDR3 protein: CASSLGQTTGELFF. In nucleotides, the CDR3 is TGTGCCAGCAGCCTGGGACAGACGACCGGGGAGCTGTTTTTT.

J is TRBJ2-1 and V is TRBV6-6; unclear D gene. The CDR3 spans 13 residues. In germline, CDR1 is MNHNY, CDR2 SVGAGI (reference sequence). Trimming pared 4 bases from V and 4 bases from J, leaving 8 bases between. The DNA of the CDR3 is TGTGCCAGCAGTTCTAATACGTACAATGAGCAGTTCTTC. Translation: CASSSNTYNEQFF.

The chain joins TRBV9 to TRBJ1-6; 7 bases agree with TRBD1. Germline CDR1 reads SGDLS; CDR2 reads YYNGEE. After removal of 0 bases from V and 5 bases from J, the junction contained 11 bases not matched to a gene. The CDR3 spans 18 residues. CDR3 nucleotides: TGTGCCAGCAGCGTAGGAGGAGGCGGGACAGCCAATAATTCACCCCTCCACTTT. This gives the protein CASSVGGGGTANNSPLHF. Together with reference TRBV9 and TRBJ1-6, the CDR3 gives the full variable domain: DSGVTQTPKHLITATGQRVTLRCSPRSGDLSVYWYQQSLDQGLQFLIQYYNGEERAKGNILERFSAQQFPDLHSELNLSSLELGDSALYFCASSVGGGGTANNSPLHFGNGTRLTVT.

The CDR3 region is CASRGGQAYGYTF. The CDR3 DNA reads as TGTGCCAGCCGAGGCGGACAGGCTTATGGCTACACCTTC. The chain recombines TRBV6-5 with TRBJ1-2; 7 bases match TRBD1. CDR3 length: 13 amino acids. After removal of 8 bases from V and 5 bases from J, the junction contained 8 bases not matched to a gene. Germline V gene lookup returns CDR1 MNHEY and CDR2 SVGAGI.

The V call is TRBV7-2, the J call TRBJ1-1; 7 nucleotides line up with TRBD1. The CDR3 loop spans 15 amino acids. V gave up 3 bases and J gave up 5 bases; unmatched junction bases: 9. Germline V lookup: CDR1 SGHTA, CDR2 FQGNSA. The chain's CDR3 is CASSLGSRGLTEAFF. In nucleotides, the CDR3 is TGTGCCAGCAGCTTGGGCAGCAGGGGGTTAACTGAAGCTTTCTTT.

The CDR3 region is CASSLLGRAYLSYTF. CDR3 DNA sequence: TGTGCCAGCAGTTTATTGGGCAGGGCGTATTTAAGCTACACCTTC. The chain uses TRBV28 and TRBJ1-2; weak D call: TRBD1 (5 bases). CDR1 and CDR2 from the germline V gene are MDHEN and SYDVKM. The CDR3 consists of 15 residues. The germline V and J ends were trimmed by 1 base and 9 bases, with 18 bases remaining between them.

The chain is built from TRBV5-1 and TRBJ2-2, with D perhaps matching TRBD2 (6 bases). The germline gives CDR1 SGHRS, CDR2 YFSETQ. V shed 8 bases and J shed 6 bases, with 17 bases lying between them. The CDR3 covers 14 residues. The CDR3 bases are TGCGCCAGTAGGCGTGAGGGAGGTTCCGGGGAGCTGTTTTTT. Translating it yields CASRREGGSGELFF.

The DNA of the CDR3 is TGTGCCAGCACCAATCAGGGGACAGGGGAGGCTTTCTTT. Translated, it gives CASTNQGTGEAFF. The chain joins TRBV12-3 or TRBV12-4 to TRBJ1-1; TRBD1 matches 10 bases. This CDR3 is built from 13 residues. The junction had 10 bases not matched to a gene; V was cut back by 7 bases and J by 11 bases.

The chain has TRBV25-1 and TRBJ2-7, with 7 bases lining up with TRBD2. Trimming removed 3 bases from V and 5 bases from J; junction bases left unmatched: 10. Germline assignment: CDR1 MGHDK and CDR2 SYGVNS. This CDR3 region has 15 residues. CDR3 nucleotides: TGTGCCAGCAGTGACACCAGGGCGGGGGTGAACGAGCAGTACTTC. Its protein product is CASSDTRAGVNEQYF.